The 30 T cell receptor beta chains in this list originate from one sample, sequenced in a study of shared clonotypes between healthy human individuals. Sequenced by immunoSEQ multiplex PCR; TCRdb stores in-frame clones only, minus some. The profile covers about 1 million clones, with about 74% appearing a single time and about 1.5% taken by the ten largest. Specimen: memory CD4+ T cells sorted from blood. Subset specified: CD45RA-negative fraction. These receptor sequences come from a man younger than 35 in good health.

The chain couples TRBV5-1 to TRBJ2-6; D is uncertain. CDR3 length equals 17 residues. The V and J ends lost 1 base and 4 bases respectively, with 15 bases between them. Germline V gene sequence: CDR1 SGHRS, CDR2 YFSETQ. Here the CDR3 reads CASSLRPADAGANVLTF. CDR3 in DNA: TGCGCCAGCAGCTTGAGGCCAGCAGATGCCGGGGCCAACGTCCTGACTTTC.

This chain joins TRBV7-8 and TRBJ2-3; D may be TRBD2 (6 bases). The germline V and J ends were trimmed by 5 bases and 5 bases, with 8 bases remaining between them. The CDR3 consists of 12 residues. Germline loops: CDR1 SGHVS, CDR2 FQNEAQ. CDR3 sequence reads: CASSPGGDTQYF. The CDR3 DNA reads as TGTGCCAGCAGCCCCGGGGGAGATACGCAGTATTTT.

The chain recombines TRBV29-1 with TRBJ1-2; 7 nucleotides agree with TRBD1. Germline V gene data show CDR1 as SQVTM and CDR2 as ANQGSEA. This CDR3 spans 13 amino acids. Losses at the gene ends were 7 bases for V and 6 bases for J; bases not matched to a gene: 11. CDR3 region: CSAYRGKANGYTF. The DNA of the CDR3 is TGCAGCGCCTACAGGGGAAAAGCTAATGGCTACACCTTC.

The chain uses TRBV7-2 and TRBJ2-3; D gene unclear. V dropped 5 bases and J dropped 2 bases, with 11 bases sitting between them. The CDR3 is 14 amino acids. CDR1 and CDR2 from the germline V gene are SGHTA and FQGNSA. CDR3 sequence reads: CASSPRPDTDTQYF. Here the CDR3 DNA reads TGTGCCAGCAGCCCCAGACCGGACACAGATACGCAGTATTTT.

The V and J genes are TRBV10-1 and TRBJ2-1; 9 positions match TRBD2. The V gene end was trimmed by 3 bases and the J gene end by 4 bases; junction bases not matched to a gene: 7. There are 16 residues in the CDR3. Germline values: CDR1 WNHNN, CDR2 SYGVQD (reference sequence). The CDR3 DNA reads TGCGCCAGCAGTGATGTTAGCGGGAGTCCATACAATGAGCAGTTCTTC. This encodes CASSDVSGSPYNEQFF.

V gene TRBV4-1 combines with J gene TRBJ2-2, with 9 bases lining up with TRBD2. This CDR3 is 15 amino acids long. The V and J ends lost 8 bases and 4 bases, in that order; junction bases with no gene match: 8. Per the germline V gene, CDR1 is MGHRA and CDR2 is YSYEKL. The CDR3 DNA reads as TGCGCCAGCTCTCTTAGCGGGGGTAGCACCGGGGAGCTGTTTTTT. This codes for CASSLSGGSTGELFF.

V usage is TRBV14 and J usage is TRBJ1-5; 7 nucleotides align to TRBD1. With 7 bases clipped from V and 2 bases from J, the junction kept 8 bases outside the gene matches. CDR1 SGHDN and CDR2 FVKESK come from the germline V gene. The CDR3 covers 15 residues. CDR3 DNA sequence: TGTGCCAGCATCGAACAGGGGAAAGGCAATCAGCCCCAGCATTTT. This encodes CASIEQGKGNQPQHF.

A remark on this clone: A read error is possible here, since a much larger clone lies one base away. The sample holds other DNA sequences that translate to the same CDR3. The CDR3 nucleotides read TGCGCCAGCAGCTTGTCCGGGGGTGCGGGCACAGATACGCAGTATTTT. Translation gives CASSLSGGAGTDTQYF. V and J are TRBV5-1 and TRBJ2-3, with D possibly TRBD2 on 6 matching bases. The CDR3 length is 16 residues. Germline loops: CDR1 SGHRS, CDR2 YFSETQ. V gave up 1 base and J gave up 1 base, with 13 bases separating them.

This clone was recorded a few times. This same CDR3 is encoded by further DNA sequences in the sample. This chain joins TRBV5-1 and TRBJ1-2, with a tentative D call TRBD1 (5 bases). The CDR3 is made up of 12 amino acids. Germline assignment: CDR1 SGHRS and CDR2 YFSETQ. V dropped 4 bases and J dropped 5 bases, with 9 bases sitting between them. The CDR3 is CASSRDSYGYTF. In DNA, the CDR3 is TGCGCCAGCAGCAGGGACTCTTATGGCTACACCTTC.

The chain is built from TRBV5-4 and TRBJ2-1, with 8 bases fitting TRBD2. Trimming removed 3 bases from V and 9 bases from J; junction bases left unmatched: 17. CDR1 SGHNT and CDR2 YYREEE come from the germline V gene (reference sequence). This CDR3 is built from 17 residues. CDR3 in amino acids: CASSWGPVGGASSEQFF. CDR3 bases: TGTGCCAGCAGCTGGGGTCCTGTCGGGGGGGCCTCAAGTGAGCAGTTCTTC.

The chain couples TRBV7-8 to TRBJ2-1; 11 nucleotides align to TRBD1. V dropped 5 bases and J dropped 3; count of bases not matched to a gene: 6. This CDR3 region has 16 residues. The germline V gene has CDR1 SGHVS and CDR2 FQNEAQ. The CDR3 DNA is TGTGCCAGCAGCCCCGGGACAGGGGGATTCTACAATGAGCAGTTCTTC. Translating it yields CASSPGTGGFYNEQFF.

The chain has TRBV10-3 and TRBJ1-1; a weak D match, TRBD1 (6 bases). Trimming pared 6 bases from V and 3 bases from J, leaving 8 bases between. CDR3 length equals 12 residues. Germline CDR1 and CDR2: ENHRY and SYGVKD. Here the CDR3 DNA reads TGTGCCATCAGGGACAGATACACTGAAGCTTTCTTT. Amino acids: CAIRDRYTEAFF.

The rearrangement uses TRBV7-2 and TRBJ2-7, with a tentative D call TRBD1 (6 bases). V shed 2 bases and J shed 5 bases, with 10 bases lying between them. CDR1 is SGHTA, CDR2 FQGNSA, per germline. CDR3 length: 13 amino acids. The CDR3 DNA reads TGTGCCAGCAGCTTAAGGCAGGGGAACGAGCAGTACTTC. Residues: CASSLRQGNEQYF.

The CDR3 DNA sequence: TGTGCCATCAGGGGTAGCGCGGATACGCAGTATTTT. It translates to CAIRGSADTQYF. This chain connects TRBV10-3 to TRBJ2-3; TRBD2 is a possible D gene (5 bases). The V and J ends lost 6 bases and 6 bases respectively, with 10 bases between them. This CDR3 has 12 residues. Germline CDR1 is ENHRY and CDR2 is SYGVKD.

The sample holds a few counts of this clone. Distinct nucleotide sequences in the sample also encode this CDR3. V and J are TRBV30 and TRBJ1-1; D call uncertain. Germline V CDR1 and CDR2: GTSNPN, SVGIG (reference sequence). This CDR3 region has 13 residues. The V end was cut by 0 bases, the J end by 1 base, with 6 bases between. The chain's CDR3 is CAWSVSANTEAFF. The CDR3 nucleotides read TGTGCCTGGAGTGTGTCAGCGAACACTGAAGCTTTCTTT.

This clone was counted a few times. The J gene is TRBJ1-6, the V gene TRBV6-1, with unresolved D. CDR1 MNHNS and CDR2 SASEGT come from the germline V gene. The V end lost 4 bases, the J end lost 8 bases, and 18 bases lay between the germline ends. CDR3 length equals 16 residues. The CDR3 protein is CASSGAVSGWDSPLHF. The CDR3 bases are TGTGCCAGCAGTGGGGCTGTGAGCGGCTGGGATTCACCCCTCCACTTT.

V is TRBV2 and J is TRBJ1-2, with 8 bases lining up with TRBD1. V shed 4 bases, J shed 2 bases, and the junction held 3 bases outside the gene matches. CDR3 size: 14 residues. Germline V CDR1 and CDR2: SNHLY, FYNNEI. For the CDR3, the DNA is TGTGCCAGCAGTGCTAGACAGGGGAACTATGGCTACACCTTC. This translates into CASSARQGNYGYTF. Supplemented by reference TRBV2 and TRBJ1-2, the full variable domain reads EPEVTQTPSHQVTQMGQEVILRCVPISNHLYFYWYRQILGQKVEFLVSFYNNEISEKSEIFDDQFSVERPDGSNFTLKIRSTKLEDSAMYFCASSARQGNYGYTFGSGTRLTVV.

The chain has TRBV27 and TRBJ1-2, with 7 nucleotides matching TRBD1. Trimming at V came to 6 bases and at J to 8 bases, leaving 9 bases not matched to a gene. The germline V gene encodes CDR1 MNHEY and CDR2 SMNVEV (reference sequence). CDR3 length: 13 amino acids. CDR3 DNA sequence: TGTGCCAGCAGAGACAGGGCCATCGAAGGCTACACCTTC. Protein sequence: CASRDRAIEGYTF.

The V call is TRBV6-5, the J call TRBJ2-5; no definite D call. Germline CDR1 MNHEY, CDR2 SVGAGI. The CDR3 is 14 residues long. Trimming removed 4 bases at V and 10 bases at J, with 19 bases between. The CDR3 protein is CASSLASGVGIQYF. The DNA of the CDR3 is TGTGCCAGCAGTTTAGCCTCGGGTGTGGGAATCCAGTACTTC.

This chain links TRBV4-3 with TRBJ2-1; perhaps TRBD2 as D (5 bases). Trimming shortened V by 1 base and J by 0 bases, and 10 bases separated the two germline ends. The length of the CDR3 is 16 residues. Germline values: CDR1 LGHNA, CDR2 YSLEER. For the CDR3, the DNA is TGCGCCAGCAGCCAAGTTGGAGCGGTCTCCTACAATGAGCAGTTCTTC. Protein sequence: CASSQVGAVSYNEQFF.

This chain connects TRBV16 to TRBJ1-4, with TRBD1 matching over 7 bases. V trimming: 2 bases; J trimming: 5 bases; junction bases outside the gene matches: 5. The CDR3 runs 15 residues. In germline, CDR1 is KGHSY, CDR2 FQNENV. DNA for the CDR3: TGTGCCAGCAGCCAACCTCCGGGACAGAATGAAAAACTGTTTTTT. Its protein is CASSQPPGQNEKLFF.

The rearrangement uses TRBV18 and TRBJ2-5; the match to TRBD1 covers 7 bases. Germline V gives CDR1 KGHSH, CDR2 LQKENI. The V gene end was trimmed by 10 bases and the J gene end by 5 bases; junction bases not matched to a gene: 10. There are 13 residues in the CDR3. As DNA, the CDR3 is TGTGCCACTAGACAGGGAGAGCGGGAGACCCAGTACTTC. This codes for CATRQGERETQYF.

The rearrangement links TRBV7-2 to TRBJ2-1; D possibly corresponds to TRBD1 (5 bases). V was cut by 1 base and J by 6 bases, with 10 bases left in between. The CDR3 length is 14 residues. Germline CDR1 SGHTA, CDR2 FQGNSA. DNA of the CDR3: TGTGCCAGCAGCTTAGTAGGCAGGGCCAATGAGCAGTTCTTC. Protein product: CASSLVGRANEQFF.

The J gene is TRBJ2-1, the V gene TRBV29-1; 16 nucleotides line up with TRBD2. This CDR3 has 18 amino acids. V gave up 5 bases and J gave up 8 bases; unmatched junction bases: 15. CDR1 SQVTM and CDR2 ANQGSEA come from the germline V gene. CDR3 nucleotide sequence: TGCAGCGTTCGAGCGATGGGACTAGCGGGAGGGAGGCGGTATGAGCAGTTCTTC. This translates into CSVRAMGLAGGRRYEQFF.

Points on this clone: At one of its ends the junction is not consistent with the germline gene, which may arise from a read error. The rearrangement links TRBV18 to TRBJ1-1; D ambiguous. Germline V gene sequence: CDR1 KGHSH, CDR2 LQKENI. The CDR3 has 13 residues. The CDR3 loop reads CASSPPGNSEAFF. The CDR3, as DNA: TGTGCCAGCTCACCACCGGGAAACAGTGAAGCTTTCTTT.

The CDR3 is CASSSRAGESTDTQYF. The CDR3 region has the DNA TGTGCCAGCAGTTCCCGAGCGGGGGAGAGCACAGATACGCAGTATTTT. The gene calls are TRBV28 and TRBJ2-3, with 8 bases identical to TRBD2. The CDR3 extends over 16 amino acids. The germline V gene has CDR1 MDHEN and CDR2 SYDVKM. J lost 0 bases, V lost 4 bases, and 6 bases had no gene match.

This clone was seen at least ten times. V and J are TRBV5-1 and TRBJ2-1; D gene uncertain. This CDR3 has 14 residues. Germline V lookup: CDR1 SGHRS, CDR2 YFSETQ. Trimming took 2 bases from V and 6 from J, leaving 12 bases between them. The DNA for the CDR3 is TGCGCCAGCAGCTTTGGTCAGGTGGGCAATGAGCAGTTCTTC. This sequence encodes CASSFGQVGNEQFF. The full variable domain, in which reference TRBV5-1 and TRBJ2-1 provide the parts outside the CDR3, is KAGVTQTPRYLIKTRGQQVTLSCSPISGHRSVSWYQQTPGQGLQFLFEYFSETQRNKGNFPGRFSGRQFSNSRSEMNVSTLELGDSALYLCASSFGQVGNEQFFGPGTRLTVL.

This chain connects TRBV4-3 to TRBJ2-2, with 10 bases identical to TRBD2. Trimming cost V 1 base and J 5 bases; bases outside gene matches: 10. The CDR3 has 18 amino acids. Germline V gene lookup returns CDR1 LGHNA and CDR2 YSLEER. The CDR3 DNA reads TGCGCCAGCAGCCAAGGTACAGCGGGAGGGCGTCGAACCGGGGAGCTGTTTTTT. Translated: CASSQGTAGGRRTGELFF.

The chain joins TRBV7-2 to TRBJ1-2; the D is unclear. Trimming took off 0 bases at V and 4 bases at J, with 15 bases between the two ends. This CDR3 has 16 residues. CDR1 is SGHTA and CDR2 is FQGNSA in the germline V gene. CDR3 nucleotides: TGTGCCAGCAGCTTAGCGCGAGGGTCCCGCCTCTATGGCTACACCTTC. Translated: CASSLARGSRLYGYTF.

DNA of the CDR3: TGCGCCAGCAGCCAAGAATCCAAGTTAAATGGCTACACCTTC. Amino acids: CASSQESKLNGYTF. The chain carries TRBV4-1 and TRBJ1-2; D call uncertain. The V gene lost 0 bases and the J gene lost 6 bases, with 11 bases spanning the gap. The CDR3 sequence is 14 residues long. Germline values: CDR1 MGHRA, CDR2 YSYEKL.